This T cell receptor (beta chain) was obtained from a study of cytomegalovirus exposure and HLA in healthy donors. The germline V gene encodes CDR1 LGHNA and CDR2 YSLEER. V lost 4 bases, J lost 7 bases, and 12 bases stayed unmatched. The CDR3 spans 15 residues. Researchers ran the PCR with 60 Vbeta and 13 Jbeta primers. Clones were read by immunoSEQ multiplex PCR, and TCRdb kept only the in-frame ones, dropping some. Seen here are approximately 100,000 clones, roughly four fifths observed once, and the top ten hold around 14%. The chain is built from TRBV4-3 and TRBJ1-1, with 7 bases matching TRBD1. Source material: PBMCs. This clonotype was sampled from a male donor in good health and CMV-seropositive. The CDR3 DNA reads TGCGCCAGCAGCCTTTTTTTGGGCAGGGGGTGTGAAGCTTTCTTT. Its translation is CASSLFLGRGCEAFF.